These 10 T cell receptor beta chains originate from one sample sequenced in a study of monozygotic twins with inflammatory bowel disease. From the 5' RACE reads, TCRdb lists one entry per CDR3 protein and no DNA. The sample data list approximately 390,000 distinct CDR3 sequences. The sequencing input was blood. All receptors derive from a human donor with ulcerative colitis or Crohn's disease, or a healthy co-twin of an affected twin (not recorded which).

CDR3: CASSPRARGREQYF. The chain combines TRBV5-6 with TRBJ2-7; TCRdb outputs TRBD2, but without DNA this stays unchecked. Germline-derived CDR1 and CDR2 are SGHDT and YYEEEE. The CDR3 totals 14 residues.

This chain links TRBV5-1 with TRBJ2-7; TCRdb gives TRBD1 as the D gene, but with no DNA this cannot be confirmed. This CDR3 region has 15 residues. Germline V lookup: CDR1 SGHRS, CDR2 YFSETQ. The CDR3 sequence: CASSLIGSPSYEQYF. Looking up the rest from reference TRBV5-1 and TRBJ2-7 gives the full variable domain: KAGVTQTPRYLIKTRGQQVTLSCSPISGHRSVSWYQQTPGQGLQFLFEYFSETQRNKGNFPGRFSGRQFSNSRSEMNVSTLELGDSALYLCASSLIGSPSYEQYFGPGTRLTVT.

This chain connects TRBV27 to TRBJ2-1. The CDR3 spans 13 residues. The germline V gene encodes CDR1 MNHEY and CDR2 SMNVEV (reference sequence). CDR3 amino acids: CASSFYGPNEQFF.

The rearrangement uses TRBV5-1 and TRBJ2-7; TCRdb picks TRBD1, but there is no DNA to check that call. Germline V gives CDR1 SGHRS, CDR2 YFSETQ. The CDR3 covers 15 residues. The CDR3 here is CASSLKGTGAYEQYF.

The chain couples TRBV10-3 to TRBJ2-3; TCRdb reports TRBD2, a call that lacks DNA to check it against. CDR1 is ENHRY and CDR2 is SYGVKD in the germline V gene. This CDR3 has 16 residues. Here the CDR3 reads CAISEAYSGNTDTQYF.

The chain links TRBV6-5 to TRBJ2-5; absent DNA, TCRdb's TRBD2 call cannot be checked. Germline V gene data show CDR1 as MNHEY and CDR2 as SVGAGI. CDR3 length: 15 amino acids. This CDR3 is CASSYDAGLRETQYF.

The chain combines TRBV3-1 with TRBJ2-2; TCRdb selects TRBD1, and the lack of DNA leaves this call unchecked. This CDR3 has 17 residues. CDR1 and CDR2 (germline): LGHDT, YNNKEL (reference sequence). CDR3: CASSQDWTGGNTGELFF.

This rearrangement joins TRBV6-1 to TRBJ1-4; TCRdb's D call, TRBD1, is unchecked because there is no DNA. Germline lookup yields CDR1 MNHNS and CDR2 SASEGT. The CDR3 runs to 12 residues. The CDR3 loop reads CASMTGDEKLFF.

This rearrangement joins TRBV7-3 to TRBJ2-3. Germline CDR1 is SGHTA and CDR2 is FQGTGA. CDR3 length: 12 residues. CDR3 amino acids: CASSLQADTQYF.

This chain uses TRBV7-9 with TRBJ1-5; the D gene TCRdb calls, TRBD1, cannot be checked with no DNA. The CDR3 totals 15 residues. The V gene's germline CDR1 is SEHNR and CDR2 FQNEAQ (reference sequence). The CDR3 reads CASSFSQGWNQPQHF.